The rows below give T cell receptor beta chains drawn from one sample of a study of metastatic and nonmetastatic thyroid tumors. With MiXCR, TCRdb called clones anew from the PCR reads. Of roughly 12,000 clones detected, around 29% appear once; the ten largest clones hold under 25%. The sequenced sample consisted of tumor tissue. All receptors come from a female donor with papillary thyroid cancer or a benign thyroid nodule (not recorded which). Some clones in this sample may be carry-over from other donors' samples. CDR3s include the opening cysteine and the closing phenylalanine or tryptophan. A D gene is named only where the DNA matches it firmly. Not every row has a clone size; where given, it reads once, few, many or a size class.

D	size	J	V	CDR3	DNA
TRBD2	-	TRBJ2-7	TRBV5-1	CASSQGLAGYEQYF	TGCGCCAGCAGCCAGGGACTAGCGGGTTACGAGCAGTACTTC
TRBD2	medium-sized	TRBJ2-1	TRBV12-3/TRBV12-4	CASSLYQREFQFF	TGTGCCAGCAGTTTATATCAGCGGGAGTTTCAGTTCTTC
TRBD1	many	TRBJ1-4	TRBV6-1	CASSSTTGLNEKLFF	TGTGCCAGCAGTTCTACGACAGGGTTGAATGAAAAACTGTTTTTT
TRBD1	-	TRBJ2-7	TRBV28	CASSPGTGSSYEQYF	TGTGCCAGCAGTCCGGGGACAGGGAGCTCCTACGAGCAGTACTTC
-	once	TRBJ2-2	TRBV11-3	CASSLLDTGELFF	TGTGCCAGCAGCTTATTGGACACCGGGGAGCTGTTTTTT
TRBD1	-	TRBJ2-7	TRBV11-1	CASSPRGTGKPYEQYF	TGTGCCAGCAGCCCCAGGGGGACAGGGAAACCTTACGAGCAGTACTTC
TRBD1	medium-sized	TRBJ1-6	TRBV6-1	CASSPPGQGGSPLHF	TGTGCCAGCAGCCCCCCGGGACAGGGAGGATCACCCCTCCACTTT
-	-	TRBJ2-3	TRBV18	CASSPPSAGTDTQYF	TGTGCCAGCTCACCTCCCAGCGCAGGCACAGATACGCAGTATTTT
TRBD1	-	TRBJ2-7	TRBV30	CAWSGTGWYEQYF	TGTGCCTGGAGTGGGACAGGGTGGTACGAGCAGTACTTC
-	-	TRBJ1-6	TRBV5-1	CASGNGYSPPHF	TGCGCCAGCGGAAACGGGTATTCACCCCCCCACTTT
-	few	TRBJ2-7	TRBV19	CASSQTQYEQYF	TGTGCCAGTAGTCAAACACAATACGAGCAGTACTTC
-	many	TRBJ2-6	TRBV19	CARGTVRSGANVLTF	TGTGCCAGGGGGACGGTCCGCTCTGGGGCCAACGTCCTGACTTTC
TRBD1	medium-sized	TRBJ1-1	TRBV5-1	CASSEATGGTEAFF	TGCGCCAGCAGCGAGGCAACAGGGGGCACTGAAGCTTTCTTT
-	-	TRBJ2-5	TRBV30	CAWSGQQETQYF	TGTGCCTGGAGTGGACAACAAGAGACCCAGTACTTC
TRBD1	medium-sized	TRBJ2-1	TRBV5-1	CASRTGTGGEQFF	TGCGCCAGCAGGACAGGGACAGGGGGTGAGCAGTTCTTC